One and the same sample provided the 32 T cell receptor beta chains below, sequenced in a study of cytomegalovirus exposure and HLA in healthy donors (dated by TCRdb to between 2016 and 2019). Library construction relied on the immunoSEQ multiplex PCR assay. TCRdb mirrors the immuneACCESS table, restricted to in-frame sequences. Some clones are absent from its copies; in checked studies, under half trace to an unresolved V gene, and the reason for the others is unknown. The sample contains 110,000 or so clones, approximately 85% of them found a single time. Over 2.5% of the sample is held by the ten biggest clonotypes. Sequencing was performed on PBMCs. The receptors shown here come from a woman between 18 and 30 years old in good health and CMV-seronegative.

V is TRBV4-1 and J is TRBJ2-1, with 14 bases matching TRBD2. The CDR3 sequence is 20 residues long. CDR1 and CDR2 from the germline V gene are MGHRA and YSYEKL. V shed 5 bases, J shed 4 bases, and the junction held 16 bases outside the gene matches. This chain's CDR3 is CASSYRPGLAGAEIYNEQFF. CDR3 DNA: TGCGCCAGCAGCTACCGCCCGGGACTAGCGGGGGCAGAGATTTACAATGAGCAGTTCTTC.

The CDR3 is CASSSLWGETGKIRGEKLFF. The CDR3 DNA reads TGCGCCAGCAGCTCGTTGTGGGGGGAGACAGGGAAGATAAGAGGTGAAAAACTGTTTTTT. The chain combines TRBV5-1 with TRBJ1-4, with TRBD1 identical over 7 bases. The V gene's germline CDR1 is SGHRS and CDR2 YFSETQ. The CDR3 is 20 residues long. The V and J ends lost 3 bases and 7 bases, in that order; junction bases with no gene match: 24.

The chain links TRBV5-6 to TRBJ1-2; 7 nucleotides agree with TRBD1. Trimming took 4 bases from V and 3 from J; bases not matched to a gene: 9. This CDR3 is built from 15 residues. Germline CDR1 SGHDT, CDR2 YYEEEE. CDR3 region: CASSTRTGDYYGYTF. The CDR3 region has the DNA TGTGCCAGCAGCACACGGACAGGAGACTACTATGGCTACACCTTC.

The rearrangement joins TRBV28 to TRBJ2-1, with TRBD1 matching over 8 bases. This CDR3 has 15 amino acids. The germline CDR1 and CDR2 sequences are MDHEN and SYDVKM. The V segment lost 7 bases and the J segment 7 bases; nucleotides outside the gene matches: 12. CDR3 loop: CASTHYSGGLNEQFF. The CDR3 DNA sequence: TGTGCCAGCACCCACTACTCAGGGGGCTTAAATGAGCAGTTCTTC.

This chain uses TRBV30 with TRBJ1-2; D is unclear. CDR3 length equals 12 residues. Germline V gene data show CDR1 as GTSNPN and CDR2 as SVGIG (reference sequence). V lost 0 bases and J 7 bases, leaving 9 bases between the germline ends. The CDR3 loop reads CAWSVVRGGYTF. The CDR3 bases are TGTGCCTGGAGTGTAGTAAGAGGTGGCTACACCTTC.

The gene calls are TRBV6-5 and TRBJ2-1; 8 bases are shared with TRBD2. V shed 10 bases and J 9 bases; nucleotides not matched to a gene: 11. The CDR3 loop spans 13 amino acids. Germline-derived CDR1 and CDR2 are MNHEY and SVGAGI. The CDR3 nucleotides are TGTGCCACCTCCGGGGGGGCAGGCATTGAGCAGTTCTTC. It translates to CATSGGAGIEQFF.

V and J are TRBV29-1 and TRBJ2-1, with D maybe TRBD1 (5 bases). V was shortened by 4 bases and J by 7 bases, with 32 bases between the two germline ends. CDR1 is SQVTM and CDR2 is ANQGSEA in the germline V gene. CDR3 size: 19 residues. This chain's CDR3 is CSVGSARRKVLDKGNEQFF. The DNA for the CDR3 is TGCAGCGTTGGGTCCGCCAGGAGAAAGGTTTTGGACAAAGGGAATGAGCAGTTCTTC.

The chain uses TRBV5-1 and TRBJ1-5; 7 nucleotides line up with TRBD1. Germline V lookup: CDR1 SGHRS, CDR2 YFSETQ. With 0 bases clipped from V and 2 bases from J, the junction kept 5 bases outside the gene matches. CDR3 size: 16 residues. CDR3 sequence: CASSLGDRWGNQPQHF. In nucleotides, the CDR3 is TGCGCCAGCAGCTTGGGGGACAGATGGGGCAATCAGCCCCAGCATTTT.

The rearrangement links TRBV6-1 to TRBJ2-7; D is perhaps TRBD1 (6 bases). Per the germline V gene, CDR1 is MNHNS and CDR2 is SASEGT. The CDR3 has 15 residues. Deletions cut 0 bases from V and 2 bases from J, with 11 bases between. The CDR3 region is CASSEATGLTYEQYF. The CDR3 coding sequence is TGTGCCAGCAGTGAAGCTACAGGGTTAACCTACGAGCAGTACTTC.

V usage is TRBV6-5 and J usage is TRBJ1-2; 7 positions agree with TRBD1. Trimming at V came to 5 bases and at J to 3 bases, leaving 9 bases not matched to a gene. The length of the CDR3 is 15 residues. In germline, CDR1 is MNHEY, CDR2 SVGAGI. The CDR3: CASSPFVGQDYGYTF. As DNA, the CDR3 is TGTGCCAGCAGTCCTTTCGTTGGACAGGACTATGGCTACACCTTC.

The V and J genes are TRBV9 and TRBJ2-5; 12 nucleotides align to TRBD2. CDR3 length equals 15 residues. From germline, CDR1 is SGDLS and CDR2 YYNGEE. Trimming removed 0 bases from V and 5 bases from J; junction bases left unmatched: 2. CDR3 nucleotide sequence: TGTGCCAGCAGCGTAGCAGGGACTAGCGGGGAGACCCAGTACTTC. Protein product: CASSVAGTSGETQYF.

This sequence joins TRBV6-6 and TRBJ1-5; tentatively, D is TRBD1 (5 bases). The CDR3 sequence is 16 residues long. The V end lost 1 base, the J end lost 0 bases, and 10 bases lay between the germline ends. From germline, CDR1 is MNHNY and CDR2 SVGAGI (reference sequence). CDR3 protein: CASSYWAGHSNQPQHF. CDR3 in DNA: TGTGCCAGCAGTTACTGGGCAGGGCATAGCAATCAGCCCCAGCATTTT.

V is TRBV4-1 and J is TRBJ1-1, with unresolved D. This CDR3 region has 14 residues. V was pared by 0 bases and J by 6 bases, with 11 bases between. CDR1 MGHRA and CDR2 YSYEKL come from the germline V gene. The CDR3: CASSQDRGSSEAFF. The CDR3 DNA sequence: TGCGCCAGCAGCCAAGATCGGGGTAGCTCTGAAGCTTTCTTT.

This chain joins TRBV6-6 and TRBJ2-3, with a possible D match to TRBD1 (5 bases). The V end was cut by 5 bases, the J end by 2 bases, with 14 bases between. The CDR3 consists of 15 residues. Germline V CDR1 and CDR2: MNHNY, SVGAGI (reference sequence). CDR3: CASSKGVDITDTQYF. The CDR3 DNA reads as TGTGCCAGCAGTAAAGGGGTAGATATCACAGATACGCAGTATTTT.

The chain has TRBV29-1 and TRBJ2-1, with D possibly matching TRBD2 (6 bases). Trimming pared 1 base from V and 10 bases from J, leaving 8 bases between. In germline, CDR1 is SQVTM, CDR2 ANQGSEA. The CDR3 length is 11 residues. CDR3 region: CSVEVGREQFF. In DNA form, the CDR3 reads TGCAGCGTTGAAGTGGGGAGGGAGCAGTTCTTC.

This chain links TRBV6-1 with TRBJ1-2, with 10 positions matching TRBD1. CDR1 and CDR2 from the germline V gene are MNHNS and SASEGT. The CDR3 length is 12 residues. The junction had 7 bases not matched to a gene; V was cut back by 11 bases and J by 7 bases. CDR3 coding DNA: TGTGCCGTCGGACAGGGGGTTGGTGGCTACACCTTC. Amino acid sequence: CAVGQGVGGYTF.

The rearrangement uses TRBV19 and TRBJ2-3; D not certain. Per the germline V gene, CDR1 is LNHDA and CDR2 is SQIVND (reference sequence). Trimming left V 7 bases short and J 1 base short, with 3 bases between. This CDR3 is 11 amino acids long. The CDR3 loop is CASTGTDTQYF. In nucleotides, the CDR3 is TGTGCCAGTACGGGCACAGATACGCAGTATTTT.

The rearrangement links TRBV7-9 to TRBJ1-5, with 8 bases matching TRBD1. The CDR3 runs to 14 residues. V lost 5 bases and J lost 7; bases outside the gene matches: 7. CDR1 and CDR2 from the germline V gene are SEHNR and FQNEAQ (reference sequence). Written as DNA, the CDR3 is TGTGCCAGCAGCCAGGACAGGGAAGGACAGCCCCAGCATTTT. The encoded protein is CASSQDREGQPQHF.

The V and J genes are TRBV5-1 and TRBJ1-3; 7 positions match TRBD1. The CDR3 length is 16 residues. Germline V gene lookup returns CDR1 SGHRS and CDR2 YFSETQ. The V and J ends lost 4 bases and 0 bases, in that order; junction bases with no gene match: 7. In DNA, the CDR3 is TGCGCCAGCAGCACGGGGGGGACAGCCTCTGGAAACACCATATATTTT. Translating it yields CASSTGGTASGNTIYF.

This chain's CDR3 is CATRTDGAEQYF. DNA of the CDR3: TGTGCCACCAGGACAGACGGCGCCGAGCAGTACTTC. The chain is built from TRBV2 and TRBJ2-7; D is possibly TRBD1 (6 bases). The CDR3 totals 12 residues. The V and J ends lost 10 bases and 6 bases respectively, with 16 bases between them. Looked up from germline, CDR1 is SNHLY and CDR2 is FYNNEI.

This clone occurred a few times. The chain recombines TRBV2 with TRBJ1-2; the match to TRBD1 covers 10 bases. Trimming took 8 bases from V and 7 from J; bases not matched to a gene: 4. Germline CDR1 reads SNHLY; CDR2 reads FYNNEI. CDR3 length: 12 amino acids. As DNA, the CDR3 is TGTGCCAGCCAGGGACAGGGGTTTGGCTACACCTTC. It codes for CASQGQGFGYTF. Variable domain in full (rest from reference TRBV2 and TRBJ1-2): EPEVTQTPSHQVTQMGQEVILRCVPISNHLYFYWYRQILGQKVEFLVSFYNNEISEKSEIFDDQFSVERPDGSNFTLKIRSTKLEDSAMYFCASQGQGFGYTFGSGTRLTVV.

In its sample, this clone was seen a few times. The CDR3 DNA reads TGTGCCAGCAGTGAGGGGGCCAGCTCCTACGAGCAGTACTTC. Encoded protein: CASSEGASSYEQYF. The chain couples TRBV2 to TRBJ2-7, with D maybe TRBD1 (6 bases). Germline V CDR1 and CDR2: SNHLY, FYNNEI. V lost 3 bases and J 0 bases, leaving 9 bases between the germline ends. The length of the CDR3 is 14 residues.

The chain combines TRBV5-6 with TRBJ2-5; 13 nucleotides agree with TRBD2. Germline lookup yields CDR1 SGHDT and CDR2 YYEEEE. The V and J ends lost 4 bases and 0 bases, in that order; junction bases with no gene match: 9. This CDR3 has 18 residues. CDR3 protein: CASSRPGLAGTYQETQYF. Written as DNA, the CDR3 is TGTGCCAGCAGCCGTCCGGGACTAGCGGGGACCTACCAAGAGACCCAGTACTTC.

The chain employs TRBV27 and TRBJ2-5; D gene uncertain. This CDR3 is 8 amino acids long. The V end was cut by 6 bases, the J end by 13 bases, with 6 bases between. Germline values: CDR1 MNHEY, CDR2 SMNVEV (reference sequence). CDR3 residues: CASSYGYF. As DNA, the CDR3 is TGTGCCAGCAGCTACGGGTACTTC.

The chain recombines TRBV7-9 with TRBJ2-1; TRBD1 might be the D (6 bases). Germline CDR1 reads SEHNR; CDR2 reads FQNEAQ (reference sequence). Trimming removed 4 bases from V and 6 bases from J, with 19 bases in between. The CDR3 consists of 16 residues. The CDR3 bases are TGTGCCAGCAGCTCTAGAAGGGGGAGCTTGGGCAATGAGCAGTTCTTC. Translation: CASSSRRGSLGNEQFF. Combining the CDR3 with reference TRBV7-9 and TRBJ2-1 gives the whole variable domain DTGVSQNPRHKITKRGQNVTFRCDPISEHNRLYWYRQTLGQGPEFLTYFQNEAQLEKSRLLSDRFSAERPKGSFSTLEIQRTEQGDSAMYLCASSSRRGSLGNEQFFGPGTRLTVL.

The chain carries TRBV7-9 and TRBJ1-1, with no clear D. The CDR3 sequence is 14 residues long. V was clipped by 6 bases and J by 4 bases, with 15 bases between them. The germline CDR1 and CDR2 sequences are SEHNR and FQNEAQ (reference sequence). Here the CDR3 DNA reads TGTGCCAGCAGACCCAGATCCGGGAGCACTGAAGCTTTCTTT. Amino acids: CASRPRSGSTEAFF.

The V gene is TRBV4-2, the J gene TRBJ2-2, with unresolved D. V lost 0 bases to trimming and J lost 3 bases, with 14 bases between them. From germline, CDR1 is LGHNA and CDR2 YNFKEQ. The CDR3 contains 17 residues. The DNA for the CDR3 is TGTGCCAGCAGCCAAGAAGTAAGCCTCGTGGACACCGGGGAGCTGTTTTTT. The encoded protein is CASSQEVSLVDTGELFF.

The V call is TRBV29-1, the J call TRBJ1-2; 7 bases line up with TRBD1. The CDR3 consists of 14 residues. After removal of 1 base from V and 2 bases from J, the junction contained 4 bases not matched to a gene. Germline CDR1 is SQVTM and CDR2 is ANQGSEA. CDR3 residues: CSVEVKGANYGYTF. The CDR3 DNA reads as TGCAGCGTTGAAGTAAAGGGGGCAAACTATGGCTACACCTTC.

This chain links TRBV30 with TRBJ2-5; D call uncertain. Trimming stripped 3 bases from V and 4 bases from J, with 12 bases between. The CDR3 covers 13 residues. Looked up from germline, CDR1 is GTSNPN and CDR2 is SVGIG (reference sequence). CDR3: CAWRRSPGETQYF. The DNA for the CDR3 is TGTGCCTGGAGGAGGAGTCCCGGAGAGACCCAGTACTTC.

The chain recombines TRBV9 with TRBJ1-2; TRBD1 is a possible D gene (6 bases). The V end lost 3 bases, the J end lost 4 bases, and 16 bases lay between the germline ends. The CDR3 sequence is 15 residues long. CDR1 is SGDLS and CDR2 is YYNGEE in the germline V gene. The CDR3 spells CASSARTGPLYGYTF. CDR3 DNA: TGTGCCAGCAGCGCAAGAACAGGGCCCCTCTATGGCTACACCTTC. The full variable domain, completed using reference TRBV9 and TRBJ1-2, is DSGVTQTPKHLITATGQRVTLRCSPRSGDLSVYWYQQSLDQGLQFLIQYYNGEERAKGNILERFSAQQFPDLHSELNLSSLELGDSALYFCASSARTGPLYGYTFGSGTRLTVV.

This clone was recorded only once. The chain is built from TRBV6-5 and TRBJ1-3, with no clear D. CDR1 and CDR2 (germline): MNHEY, SVGAGI. The CDR3 runs to 13 residues. Deletions cut 2 bases from V and 1 base from J, with 3 bases between. The CDR3 sequence: CASSYLSGNTIYF. The CDR3 bases are TGTGCCAGCAGTTACCTATCTGGAAACACCATATATTTT.

The chain employs TRBV6-6 and TRBJ2-7; 10 bases map to TRBD2. There are 15 residues in the CDR3. Germline V gene sequence: CDR1 MNHNY, CDR2 SVGAGI (reference sequence). V lost 2 bases to trimming and J lost 3 bases; unmatched junction nucleotides: 4. CDR3 nucleotides: TGTGCCAGCAGTTACCTACTAGCGGGGCTCTACGAGCAGTACTTC. This gives the protein CASSYLLAGLYEQYF.